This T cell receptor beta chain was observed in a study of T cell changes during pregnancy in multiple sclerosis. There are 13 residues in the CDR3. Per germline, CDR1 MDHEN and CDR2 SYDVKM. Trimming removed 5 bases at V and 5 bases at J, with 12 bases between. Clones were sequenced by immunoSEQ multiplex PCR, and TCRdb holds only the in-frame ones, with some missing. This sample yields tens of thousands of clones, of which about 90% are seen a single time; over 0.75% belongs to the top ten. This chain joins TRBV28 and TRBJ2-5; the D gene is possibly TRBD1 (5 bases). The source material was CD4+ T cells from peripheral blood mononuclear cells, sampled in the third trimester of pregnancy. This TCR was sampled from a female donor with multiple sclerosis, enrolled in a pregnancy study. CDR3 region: CASSQGRRETQYF. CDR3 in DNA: TGTGCCAGCAGTCAGGGCCGACGGGAGACCCAGTACTTC.